The 18 T cell receptor beta chains in this list originate from one sample, sequenced in a study of blood T cells in healthy people across ages. A sample-barcoded 5' primer and a J-beta primer mix were used in a second PCR of roughly 7 to 11 cycles. TCRdb re-derived calls from the 5' RACE reads in MiXCR, one entry per CDR3 protein. Of approximately 880,000 distinct CDR3 sequences listed, under 50% are singletons. Sequenced material: blood. The receptors were sampled from a young man in good health.

The chain is built from TRBV5-1 and TRBJ2-1; D possibly uses TRBD1 or TRBD2 (5 bases each). Germline V gene sequence: CDR1 SGHRS, CDR2 YFSETQ. This CDR3 is 15 amino acids long. V lost 5 bases and J 0 bases, leaving 12 bases between the germline ends. CDR3 amino acids: CASSTGTNSYNEQFF. DNA of the CDR3: TGCGCCAGCAGTACCGGGACCAACTCCTACAATGAGCAGTTCTTC.

The chain combines TRBV4-1 with TRBJ2-1; TRBD1 aligns across 7 bases. After removal of 3 bases from V and 3 bases from J, the junction contained 8 bases not matched to a gene. There are 16 residues in the CDR3. CDR1 MGHRA and CDR2 YSYEKL come from the germline V gene. The CDR3 reads CASSHASGTDYNEQFF. The CDR3 DNA reads as TGCGCCAGCAGCCACGCATCCGGGACAGACTACAATGAGCAGTTCTTC.

This clonotype was counted a few times. The rearrangement uses TRBV5-1 and TRBJ2-7; the D gene is possibly TRBD1 (6 bases). V was trimmed by 0 bases and J by 7 bases, leaving 14 bases between them. Germline V gene lookup returns CDR1 SGHRS and CDR2 YFSETQ. This CDR3 contains 14 residues. CDR3 coding DNA: TGCGCCAGCAGCTTGGCCAACTGGGGGCGTGAGCAGTACTTC. Translation: CASSLANWGREQYF.

The V call is TRBV28, the J call TRBJ1-3; D uncertain. The CDR3 totals 17 residues. The germline CDR1 and CDR2 sequences are MDHEN and SYDVKM. V was pared by 3 bases and J by 0 bases, with 15 bases between. CDR3 loop: CASSFIAFGVSGNTIYF. As DNA, the CDR3 is TGTGCCAGCAGTTTTATTGCCTTTGGAGTCTCTGGAAACACCATATATTTT.

The V gene is TRBV28, the J gene TRBJ1-2; weak D call: TRBD1 (5 bases). This CDR3 comprises 14 residues. Germline CDR1 is MDHEN and CDR2 is SYDVKM. The germline V and J ends were trimmed by 4 bases and 8 bases, with 17 bases remaining between them. The CDR3 nucleotides read TGTGCCAGCAGTTCCCCGGCGGGGGGTTTAGGCTACACCTTC. Amino acids: CASSSPAGGLGYTF.

This chain connects TRBV5-1 to TRBJ1-2; 10 bases agree with TRBD1. Germline lookup yields CDR1 SGHRS and CDR2 YFSETQ. This CDR3 region has 14 residues. V lost 3 bases and J lost 7; bases outside the gene matches: 6. The CDR3 is CASSYGTGETGYTF. The CDR3 nucleotides are TGCGCCAGCAGCTACGGGACAGGGGAGACTGGCTACACCTTC.

This chain joins TRBV12-3 or TRBV12-4 and TRBJ2-2; D is possibly TRBD2 (7 bases). The V gene lost 3 bases and the J gene lost 5 bases, with 16 bases spanning the gap. The CDR3 length is 16 residues. The CDR3 loop reads CASSFWGGASTGELFF. In nucleotides, the CDR3 is TGTGCCAGCAGTTTTTGGGGGGGGGCCAGTACCGGGGAGCTGTTTTTT.

This clonotype came up a few times. The rearrangement joins TRBV7-2 to TRBJ2-3, with D possibly being TRBD1 (6 bases). Germline V CDR1 and CDR2: SGHTA, FQGNSA. This CDR3 has 15 residues. The V end lost 4 bases, the J end lost 0 bases, and 11 bases lay between the germline ends. The CDR3 is CASSSWTESTDTQYF. The CDR3 DNA reads as TGTGCCAGCAGCTCGTGGACAGAAAGCACAGATACGCAGTATTTT.

The CDR3 loop is CASKFYAPGRTNTEAFF. The DNA of the CDR3 is TGTGCCAGCAAATTTTACGCTCCGGGACGGACGAACACTGAAGCTTTCTTT. V gene TRBV6-5 combines with J gene TRBJ1-1; D might be TRBD1 (5 bases). CDR3 size: 17 residues. V dropped 7 bases and J dropped 1 base, with 22 bases sitting between them. CDR1 is MNHEY, CDR2 SVGAGI, per germline.

This rearrangement joins TRBV4-2 to TRBJ2-7; unclear D gene. This CDR3 comprises 15 residues. Germline CDR1 reads LGHNA; CDR2 reads YNFKEQ. Trimming stripped 0 bases from V and 4 bases from J, with 13 bases between. The CDR3 nucleotides read TGTGCCAGCAGCCAAGATCCCTACAGTGTATACGAGCAGTACTTC. Translating gives CASSQDPYSVYEQYF.

The chain is built from TRBV29-1 and TRBJ1-1, with 7 bases matching TRBD1. The V and J ends lost 7 bases and 4 bases, in that order; junction bases with no gene match: 3. The CDR3 is made up of 11 amino acids. Germline V CDR1 and CDR2: SQVTM, ANQGSEA. The CDR3, as DNA: TGCAGCGACAGGGGAGGCACTGAAGCTTTCTTT. It is translated as CSDRGGTEAFF.

The V call is TRBV20-1, the J call TRBJ2-1; tentative D call: TRBD2 (6 bases). This CDR3 spans 14 amino acids. The V end was cut by 3 bases, the J end by 7 bases, with 16 bases between. Looked up from germline, CDR1 is DFQATT and CDR2 is SNEGSKA (reference sequence). The CDR3 region is CSARGDFRSNEQFF. As DNA, the CDR3 is TGCAGTGCTAGGGGGGACTTCAGGAGTAATGAGCAGTTCTTC.

This clonotype showed up just a few times. The CDR3 loop reads CSGRAVNTGELFF. In DNA form, the CDR3 reads TGCAGCGGGCGGGCGGTGAACACCGGGGAGCTGTTTTTT. V is TRBV29-1 and J is TRBJ2-2; weak D call: TRBD2 (5 bases). Germline CDR1 reads SQVTM; CDR2 reads ANQGSEA. V gave up 7 bases and J gave up 1 base, with 10 bases separating them. There are 13 residues in the CDR3.

The gene calls are TRBV18 and TRBJ1-5; D remains ambiguous. In germline, CDR1 is KGHSH, CDR2 LQKENI. This CDR3 spans 13 amino acids. The V end was cut by 1 base, the J end by 4 bases, with 5 bases between. The CDR3 region has the DNA TGTGCCAGCTCACCACGGGATAATCAGCCCCAGCATTTT. This gives the protein CASSPRDNQPQHF.

A word on this clonotype: Just one base apart from a much larger clone, this may be a read error. The chain uses TRBV4-1 and TRBJ2-7; tentatively, D is TRBD1 (5 bases). This CDR3 has 14 amino acids. V lost 0 bases and J lost 5, with 11 bases in between. Germline loops: CDR1 MGHRA, CDR2 YSYEKL. CDR3 sequence (DNA): TGCGCCAGCAGCCAAGAACAGGCGGTTGACGAGCAGTACTTC. Protein sequence: CASSQEQAVDEQYF.

This clonotype showed up many times. The chain carries TRBV12-3 or TRBV12-4 and TRBJ2-3; TRBD1 is a possible D gene (5 bases). V lost 2 bases and J 4 bases, leaving 10 bases between the germline ends. This CDR3 comprises 14 residues. CDR3 bases: TGTGCCAGCAGTTTACAGGGTTGGGCAGATACGCAGTATTTT. Its translation: CASSLQGWADTQYF.

The V gene is TRBV27, the J gene TRBJ2-4; D is unclear. CDR3 length equals 15 residues. Trimming took off 2 bases at V and 10 bases at J, with 18 bases between the two ends. Germline V CDR1 and CDR2: MNHEY, SMNVEV (reference sequence). CDR3 region: CASSLQQNFLKIQYF. The CDR3 DNA sequence: TGTGCCAGCAGTTTACAACAGAATTTCCTCAAGATTCAGTACTTC.

V gene TRBV4-2 combines with J gene TRBJ2-2; D uncertain. This CDR3 region has 14 residues. Germline lookup yields CDR1 LGHNA and CDR2 YNFKEQ. Trimming stripped 5 bases from V and 6 bases from J, with 13 bases between. DNA for the CDR3: TGTGCCAGCAGCTATAGTAAGCAGGCCGGGGAGCTGTTTTTT. Translation: CASSYSKQAGELFF.